The rows below give T cell receptor beta chains drawn from one sample of a study of metastatic and nonmetastatic thyroid tumors. TCRdb re-analyzed the PCR reads through MiXCR. The profile shows some 31,000 clones, approximately 8% of them singletons. Sequencing was done on a sample of blood. These receptors were obtained from a female donor with papillary thyroid cancer or a benign thyroid nodule (not recorded which). Some clones in this sample may be carry-over from other donors' samples. CDR3s include the opening cysteine and the closing phenylalanine or tryptophan. The D gene is left open where the match is weak. Clone size, where shown, is once, few, many, or a class for clones that have expanded.

clone size: many; D gene: -; J gene: TRBJ2-1; V gene: TRBV12-3/TRBV12-4; CDR3 DNA: TGTGCCAGCACCTTTTGGGATAGCGTGGAGCAGTTCTTC; CDR3 protein: CASTFWDSVEQFF
clone size: few; D gene: TRBD2; J gene: TRBJ2-7; V gene: TRBV5-4; CDR3 DNA: TGTGCCAGCAGCACCGGGGGCGGGAGGAACTCCTACGAGCAGTACTTC; CDR3 protein: CASSTGGGRNSYEQYF
clone size: medium-sized; D gene: TRBD2; J gene: TRBJ2-5; V gene: TRBV15; CDR3 DNA: TGTGCCACCAGCGGAAGACTAGCGGGAGGAGGTTCGACCCAGTACTTC; CDR3 protein: CATSGRLAGGGSTQYF
clone size: many; D gene: -; J gene: TRBJ2-3; V gene: TRBV9; CDR3 DNA: TGTGCCAGCAGCGGCATACCCAGCACAGATACGCAGTATTTT; CDR3 protein: CASSGIPSTDTQYF
clone size: many; D gene: TRBD1; J gene: TRBJ1-2; V gene: TRBV27; CDR3 DNA: TGTGCCAGCAGTGCGACAGGGGACTATGGCTACACCTTC; CDR3 protein: CASSATGDYGYTF
clone size: many; D gene: -; J gene: TRBJ2-2; V gene: TRBV6-1; CDR3 DNA: TGTGCCAGCAGTGAGCTTTGGCGGGACACCGGGGAGCTGTTTTTT; CDR3 protein: CASSELWRDTGELFF
clone size: many; D gene: -; J gene: TRBJ2-7; V gene: TRBV7-8; CDR3 DNA: TGTGCCAGCAGCTTACGTTCGGGCAGCTACGAGCAGTACTTC; CDR3 protein: CASSLRSGSYEQYF
clone size: many; D gene: -; J gene: TRBJ1-4; V gene: TRBV19; CDR3 DNA: TGTGCCAGTAATAATAGGGCCGCTAATGAAAAACTGCTTTTT; CDR3 protein: CASNNRAANEKLLF
clone size: many; D gene: -; J gene: TRBJ2-1; V gene: TRBV4-3; CDR3 DNA: TGCGCCAGCAGCCAGGACGCCTCGGGGTCCTACAATGAGCAGTTCTTC; CDR3 protein: CASSQDASGSYNEQFF
clone size: many; D gene: -; J gene: TRBJ1-1; V gene: TRBV5-1; CDR3 DNA: TGCGCCAGCGGTGCAATAATGAACACTGAAGCTTTCTTT; CDR3 protein: CASGAIMNTEAFF
clone size: many; D gene: -; J gene: TRBJ1-5; V gene: TRBV6-2/TRBV6-3; CDR3 DNA: TGTGCCAGGGAGAACGCGCTTAGCAATCAGCCCCAGCATTTT; CDR3 protein: CARENALSNQPQHF
clone size: many; D gene: TRBD1; J gene: TRBJ1-1; V gene: TRBV3-1; CDR3 DNA: TGTGCCAGCAGCCACGAACCGGGACAGGGTACCACTGAAGCTTTCTTT; CDR3 protein: CASSHEPGQGTTEAFF
clone size: many; D gene: TRBD2; J gene: TRBJ2-7; V gene: TRBV20-1; CDR3 DNA: TGCAGTGCCTTTAGCGGGAGCTCCTACGAGCAGTACTTC; CDR3 protein: CSAFSGSSYEQYF
clone size: many; D gene: TRBD1; J gene: TRBJ2-5; V gene: TRBV19; CDR3 DNA: TGTGCCAGTAGTAAAGGGACAGGGGGCCGGGGGACCCAGTACTTC; CDR3 protein: CASSKGTGGRGTQYF
clone size: many; D gene: TRBD2; J gene: TRBJ2-5; V gene: TRBV15; CDR3 DNA: TGTGCCACCAGCTATCTAGCGGGAGAGACCCAGTACTTC; CDR3 protein: CATSYLAGETQYF
clone size: -; D gene: -; J gene: TRBJ2-5; V gene: TRBV5-1; CDR3 DNA: TGCGCCAGCAGCTTGGCTGGGGTAGGGGGGCAAGAGACCCAGTACTTC; CDR3 protein: CASSLAGVGGQETQYF
clone size: many; D gene: TRBD1; J gene: TRBJ1-1; V gene: TRBV9; CDR3 DNA: TGTGCCAGCAGCGTGGGGACAGGGGGATTGACTGAAGCTTTCTTT; CDR3 protein: CASSVGTGGLTEAFF
clone size: few; D gene: -; J gene: TRBJ1-1; V gene: TRBV6-4; CDR3 DNA: TGTGCCAGCAGTCCGCATTCTCCTATGACAGAGATGAACAATGAAGCTTTCTTC; CDR3 protein: CASSPHSPMTEMNNEAFF
clone size: many; D gene: -; J gene: TRBJ2-3; V gene: TRBV28; CDR3 DNA: TGTGCCAGCAGTTCACAGGGCGGAAACACAGATACGCAGTATTTT; CDR3 protein: CASSSQGGNTDTQYF
clone size: many; D gene: TRBD2; J gene: TRBJ2-2; V gene: TRBV6-1; CDR3 DNA: TGTGCCAGCAGTCAACTAGCGGGGGGGCCGGGCGGGGAGCTGTTTTTT; CDR3 protein: CASSQLAGGPGGELFF
clone size: many; D gene: TRBD1; J gene: TRBJ2-7; V gene: TRBV2; CDR3 DNA: TGTGCCAGCGTAAATACAGGGGTAAGCTACGAGCAGTACTTC; CDR3 protein: CASVNTGVSYEQYF
clone size: -; D gene: -; J gene: TRBJ2-1; V gene: TRBV5-1; CDR3 DNA: TGCGCCAGCAGCTTGACTAGCAGGAGCGATGAGCAGTTCTTC; CDR3 protein: CASSLTSRSDEQFF
clone size: many; D gene: TRBD2; J gene: TRBJ2-1; V gene: TRBV11-1; CDR3 DNA: TGTGCCAGCAGCTTTACACTAGCGGGGGGACCCGGGCATGAGCAGTTCTTC; CDR3 protein: CASSFTLAGGPGHEQFF
clone size: many; D gene: TRBD1; J gene: TRBJ2-2; V gene: TRBV5-6; CDR3 DNA: TGTGCCAGCAGCCCCGGACAGGGGAACACCGGGGAGCTGTTTTTT; CDR3 protein: CASSPGQGNTGELFF
clone size: many; D gene: -; J gene: TRBJ1-4; V gene: TRBV5-6; CDR3 DNA: TGTGCCAGCAGCCACGACAGAACCCCGACTTTATCTGGAAAACTGTTTTTT; CDR3 protein: CASSHDRTPTLSGKLFF
clone size: many; D gene: TRBD2; J gene: TRBJ2-7; V gene: TRBV28; CDR3 DNA: TGTGCCAGCAGTCCACACTCCGGGACTAGCAACGACGAGCAGTACTTC; CDR3 protein: CASSPHSGTSNDEQYF
clone size: many; D gene: -; J gene: TRBJ2-5; V gene: TRBV20-1; CDR3 DNA: TGCAGTGCTAGAGGGTGGGGGGAAGAGACCCAGTACTTC; CDR3 protein: CSARGWGEETQYF
clone size: many; D gene: TRBD1; J gene: TRBJ1-4; V gene: TRBV7-6; CDR3 DNA: TGTGCCAGCCAACGGTACGGGACAGCATTTGAAAAACTGTTTTTT; CDR3 protein: CASQRYGTAFEKLFF
clone size: many; D gene: -; J gene: TRBJ2-5; V gene: TRBV12-3/TRBV12-4; CDR3 DNA: TGTGCCAGCAGCTCCCCCGGTTGGGGCGAGAGAGAGACCCAGTACTTC; CDR3 protein: CASSSPGWGERETQYF
clone size: medium-sized; D gene: -; J gene: TRBJ1-2; V gene: TRBV18; CDR3 DNA: TGTGCCAGCTCACCCCGGACCGCCTCGGGCTACACCTTC; CDR3 protein: CASSPRTASGYTF
clone size: many; D gene: -; J gene: TRBJ2-5; V gene: TRBV28; CDR3 DNA: TGTGCCAGCAGCCCCAGTAGGAGGGAGAAAGAGACCCAGTACTTC; CDR3 protein: CASSPSRREKETQYF
clone size: many; D gene: TRBD2; J gene: TRBJ2-1; V gene: TRBV5-1; CDR3 DNA: TGCGCCAGCAGCTGGTCTAGCGGGGGGGCCTCCTACAATGAGCAGTTCTTC; CDR3 protein: CASSWSSGGASYNEQFF
clone size: many; D gene: TRBD2; J gene: TRBJ2-3; V gene: TRBV6-1; CDR3 DNA: TGTGCCAGCAGTATGGGACTAGCGGGGGCAGATACGCAGTATTTT; CDR3 protein: CASSMGLAGADTQYF
clone size: many; D gene: TRBD1; J gene: TRBJ1-2; V gene: TRBV6-2/TRBV6-3; CDR3 DNA: TGTGCCAGCAGTAGAGGACAGGTCTACGGTGGCTACACCTTC; CDR3 protein: CASSRGQVYGGYTF
clone size: many; D gene: -; J gene: TRBJ2-7; V gene: TRBV7-6; CDR3 DNA: TGTGCCAGCAGCTCCCATGAGGTGGGCGAGCAGTACTTC; CDR3 protein: CASSSHEVGEQYF
clone size: many; D gene: -; J gene: TRBJ1-4; V gene: TRBV7-2; CDR3 DNA: TGTGCCAGCAGCTTAGACGCGGTTAATGAAAAACTGTTTTTT; CDR3 protein: CASSLDAVNEKLFF
clone size: -; D gene: -; J gene: TRBJ2-5; V gene: TRBV2; CDR3 DNA: TGTGCCAGCAGTAGTATCCGGGAGATCCAAGAGACCCAGTACTTC; CDR3 protein: CASSSIREIQETQYF
clone size: many; D gene: TRBD1; J gene: TRBJ1-2; V gene: TRBV29-1; CDR3 DNA: TGCAGCGTTGTTCCAGGGGGCTATGGCTACACCTTC; CDR3 protein: CSVVPGGYGYTF
clone size: many; D gene: -; J gene: TRBJ2-2; V gene: TRBV6-2/TRBV6-3; CDR3 DNA: TGTGCCAGCCTGGGGGCTTTAACCGGGGAGCTGTTTTTT; CDR3 protein: CASLGALTGELFF
clone size: many; D gene: -; J gene: TRBJ2-7; V gene: TRBV6-4; CDR3 DNA: TGTGCCAGCAGTGACAGATTAGGCGAGCAGTACTTC; CDR3 protein: CASSDRLGEQYF
clone size: many; D gene: -; J gene: TRBJ1-5; V gene: TRBV20-1; CDR3 DNA: TGCAGTGCTAGGGCGCGAGTCGATAGCAATCAGCCCCAGCATTTT; CDR3 protein: CSARARVDSNQPQHF
clone size: many; D gene: TRBD1; J gene: TRBJ1-2; V gene: TRBV18; CDR3 DNA: TGTGCCAGCTCACCTTCCTCCCGCAGGGGGGGCACTAACTATGGCTACACCTTC; CDR3 protein: CASSPSSRRGGTNYGYTF
clone size: many; D gene: -; J gene: TRBJ1-5; V gene: TRBV19; CDR3 DNA: TGTGCCAGTAGGGTCAGATATAGCAATCAGCCCCAGCATTTT; CDR3 protein: CASRVRYSNQPQHF
clone size: few; D gene: -; J gene: TRBJ1-2; V gene: TRBV5-1; CDR3 DNA: TGTGCCAGCAGCTGGGCGGTGGATGCAAACTATGGCTACACCTTC; CDR3 protein: CASSWAVDANYGYTF
clone size: many; D gene: TRBD2; J gene: TRBJ2-3; V gene: TRBV4-1; CDR3 DNA: TGCGCCAGCAGCCCTGGACTAGCGGGAGTCACAGATACGCAGTATTTT; CDR3 protein: CASSPGLAGVTDTQYF
clone size: many; D gene: -; J gene: TRBJ2-2; V gene: TRBV20-1; CDR3 DNA: TGCAGTGCTAGCTGGGGGGCGGGAAGGAGCGGGGAGCTGTTTTTT; CDR3 protein: CSASWGAGRSGELFF